Included here is one TCR beta chain sequence, with context. What antigen it recognizes has not been identified. The sample holds no much larger clone one base away, and base qualities are not on file. Libraries were made using the immunoSEQ multiplex PCR assay. For the multiplex PCR, a mixture combining 60 forward primers for TCR Vbeta segments and 13 reverse primers for TCR Jbeta segments was used. The CDR3 region of rearranged TCR beta genes was amplified from genomic DNA by a multiplex PCR assay. Amplified TCR beta libraries were sequenced as 87-base-pair reads on the Illumina HiSeq System. As for how the authors treated the data: In a later analysis, roughly 80 million unique TCR beta chains were counted across the 666 repertoires, and roughly 10 million of these chains were shared by at least two donors. Raw reads were error-corrected and collapsed into unique sequences with a nearest-neighbor algorithm that merged closely related sequences to remove PCR and sequencing errors. V, D and J gene segments were assigned by aligning CDR3 sequences to IMGT reference sequences. For a sequence to be retained, at least a six-nucleotide match to both a V gene segment and a J gene segment was required. A rearrangement counted as productive if the CDR3 had no stop codons and remained in frame with V and J, and every other rearrangement counted as non-productive. CDR3 was defined by IMGT convention, running from the second conserved V-encoded cysteine to the conserved J-encoded phenylalanine. In an earlier analysis of more than 550 of the donors, sequences lacking an unambiguous match to a single V gene segment were excluded. In an earlier analysis of approximately 590 of the donors, a V segment was called functional when productive rearrangements were above 56.7%, and segregating when the standard deviation between donors exceeded 5%. A statistical classification framework was built for diagnosing cytomegalovirus status from the catalog of TCR beta chain sequences. In a later analysis, TCR nucleotide sequences were compared against IMGT/GENE-DB human TR gene sequences so that V and J genes could be assigned. A later analysis assigned CDR3 sequences and most-parsimonious VDJ recombination scenarios with the TCRdist pipeline. In a later analysis, every TCR beta chain was defined by the combination of its CDR3 amino acid sequence and its V-gene family, and reads without a unique V-gene family were dropped. A later analysis removed several hundred highly shared, low-generation-probability nucleotide sequences to deal with suspected cross-contamination and a sequencing artifact. For each public chain, a later analysis derived a clonal expansion index from normalized ranks of inferred template counts within each repertoire. A later analysis computed generation probabilities with a VDJ recombination model fitted to out-of-frame rearrangements, and checked the results against IGoR. Hypergeometric tests were used in a later analysis to score TCR-TCR, TCR-HLA and TCR-CMV co-occurrence, with a repertoire-size bias correction applied to the TCR pairs. To estimate false discovery rates, a later analysis permuted the HLA or CMV assignments 20 times. In a later analysis, co-occurring TCRs were grouped with DBSCAN, and TCRdist sequence similarity was added when clustering was performed within HLA-allele-positive subsets. Repertoires with fewer than 30,000 or more than 120,000 public chains were left out of co-occurrence clustering, as were five repertoires with anomalous nucleotide sharing. Drawn from immuneACCESS, this table holds only the in-frame rearrangements with V and J called that TCRdb kept. Clones are partly lost; checked studies trace under half to an unresolved V gene and leave the rest unexplained. V and J calls and clone size come straight from that table; D and trimming were deduced from the DNA. For this sample the table gives more than 95,000 clones, of which roughly 80% were detected only once. 0.95% to 1.5% of the sample is held by the ten biggest clonotypes.

The cohort consisted of 670 or so healthy bone marrow donors. At the time of sampling, every cohort member was nominally healthy, though immune exposures that went unrecorded were likely present. The donor tested CMV seronegative and was one of the 352 seronegative cohort members. Each donor provided a peripheral blood sample, and peripheral blood mononuclear cells were used for TCR beta sequencing. Genomic DNA was extracted from the blood cell samples with the Qiagen DNeasy Blood Extraction Kit. This record belongs to a study of cytomegalovirus exposure and HLA in healthy donors (dated by TCRdb to 2017 to 2019). For the study in its entirety: In an earlier analysis of roughly 500 of the donors, around 290 Gb of sequence data and roughly 100 million unique TCR beta sequences from 180 million or so T cells were reported. An early release covering around 630 HLA-typed donors comprised approximately 290 gigabases of sequencing data and roughly 85 million unique TCR sequences. The genetic ancestry cluster associated with self-reported Caucasian donors included 70% to 85% of the approximately 410 genotyped donors. The study aimed to test whether cataloging public T cell receptors could reveal signatures of past pathogen exposure. The study profiled the T cell repertoires of hundreds of subjects by immunosequencing and related them to cytomegalovirus serostatus. In addition to the first cohort of 650 to 750 subjects, a separate validation cohort of 120 different subjects was used. The study combined high-throughput TCR immunosequencing, statistical association of individual TCRs with disease status, and machine learning to predict cytomegalovirus infection status. To study patterns of TCR occurrence, a later analysis re-analyzed previously published TCR beta repertoires from around 700 donors and added high-resolution HLA genotyping. In the later analysis, no new phenotypic data were used to find candidate immune exposures; instead, reliance was placed on TCR beta sequences and their occurrence across donors. An earlier analysis of 587 of the donors used high-throughput TCR beta sequencing to judge whether each TCR beta V gene segment behaved as functional or pseudogenic. Donor age, sex, ethnicity and CMV serostatus were compiled alongside the repertoire data. Genome-wide SNP genotypes for about three fifths of the roughly 700 donors were used in a later genetic analysis, which treated that subset as a discovery cohort. Every repertoire in the discovery cohort had been generated on one and the same sequencing platform. Class I and class II HLA loci were covered by the typing at four-digit resolution. The number of typed donors differed by locus: about 620-630 for A, B, C, DRB1 and DQB1; 522 for DQA1; fewer than 610 for DPA1; and around 470 for DPB1. About 5 DR-DQ haplotypes were handled as single units for association and clustering, since linkage in the cohort was strong. Among several hundred genotyped donors of the cohort, an average of around 220,000 unique TCR beta nucleotide sequences was sequenced per donor, of which roughly 18% were non-productive.

The research as a whole found: The authors suggested that the approach could potentially be extended to other disease states and immunological phenotypes. In a later analysis, HLA-associated TCR beta chains showed more clonal expansion and lower generation probabilities than non-associated chains that were equally common. A further reported finding was that TCR beta sequences accurately predicted the HLA-A and HLA-B alleles for most subjects in the first cohort. A group of highly shared sequence variants was considered likely to be a technical artifact of the sequencing pipeline. A later analysis found that TCR association rates varied across HLA loci, with DRB1 alleles showing the most associated TCRs and HLA-C alleles the fewest. A later analysis found that most CMV-associated TCR beta chains appeared HLA-restricted, with HLA associations seemingly driven largely by CMV exposure. Compared with the roughly 720-donor mean, donors in an Asian-associated ancestry cluster had fewer N-insertions in productive TCRs, according to a later genetic analysis. In an earlier analysis of 587 of the donors, most TCR beta V segments were observed in productive rearrangements about 87% or about 30% of the time, broadly matching IMGT annotations. A total of 150 to 200 TCR beta chains were listed by the study as associated with cytomegalovirus. The cohort was sequenced for TCR beta chains only, and without alpha or paired-chain data the features that could be detected were limited. A later genetic analysis associated a missense DCLRE1C variant with V-gene and J-gene trimming of TCR beta chains, and an independent cohort replicated the association. In both the original and validation cohorts, the classifier was reported to diagnose cytomegalovirus status with high specificity and sensitivity. At a false discovery rate of 0.05, a later analysis linked some 17,000 TCR beta sequences to specific HLA alleles. The earlier analysis of a few hundred of the donors excluded some 15 rarely observed V segments, including chromosome 9 orphons, because counts were too low. A few of the identified cytomegalovirus-associated TCR beta chains were confirmed in vitro to be specific for cytomegalovirus antigens. Because HLA typing was missing for some donors at each locus, association tests included only the typed subset. Assigning TCR associations to individual alleles was difficult when HLA alleles, especially DR and DQ, strongly co-occurred. While some public TCRs were present in many individuals, most TCR sequences turned up only very rarely across donors. Immune exposure information for the cohort was limited to CMV serostatus. Several of the top co-occurrence clusters appeared to be linked to parvovirus B19, influenza, CMV and Epstein-Barr virus, according to a later analysis. Linkage disequilibrium might explain the correlated functional status among segregating V segments, but an unknown experimental factor could not be ruled out. The presence/absence analyses assumed that sequencing depth was roughly uniform across donors, and that assumption may not be true.

Specimen: PBMCs. This clonotype was sampled from a female donor in good health and CMV-seronegative.

The bases read TGTGCCAGCAGTGAAAACAGAGTATACGAGCAGTACTTC. Protein translation: CASSENRVYEQYF. The receptor chain draws on TRBV6-1 and TRBJ2-7; the D gene cannot be named for sure. The germline ends are 9 bases apart after V is trimmed by 2 bases and J by 4 bases. CDR1 and CDR2 (MNHNS, SASEGT) derive from the germline V gene. The CDR3 goes from the cysteine to the phenylalanine over 13 residues. Only the CDR3 region is kept as DNA, spanning 39 bases read in frame from base 1.